This T cell receptor (beta chain) was sequenced in a study of immune evolution from preneoplasia to lung adenocarcinoma (dated by TCRdb to the early 2020s). As for the study more broadly: Immune contexture across lung adenocarcinoma precursors and invasive adenocarcinoma was profiled using immune gene expression, TCR sequencing and multiplex immunofluorescence. A total of about 51 patients contributed TCR sequencing data. POLYSOLVER was used to infer Class I HLA alleles from exome data, while LOHHLA was used to detect allele-specific HLA loss. It was reported in the study that 85 to 120 samples were used for TCR sequencing. Whole exome sequencing and methylation data from the same cohort of nodules were integrated with the immune data. The overall cohort comprised roughly 52 patients with pulmonary nodules who underwent surgical resection. Sample size was determined by specimen availability and not by a prior power calculation. Resected precursor lesions (AAH, AIS, MIA) and invasive adenocarcinomas were compared with paired morphologically normal lung tissue.

CDR1 is given as SGHTA and CDR2 as FQGNSA, both from the germline V gene. Including the terminal cysteine and phenylalanine, the CDR3 comprises 15 residues. The only DNA kept is the CDR3, 45 bases in frame from the first base. The junction shows trimming of 5 bases on V and 0 bases on J, plus 10 bases between the germline ends. In the case of this clone: What antigen it recognizes has not been identified. No much larger clone exists at a distance of one base, and base qualities are not known.

Broader findings and caveats from the paper: Normal lung had the highest top T cell clone frequencies, and these frequencies appeared to fall progressively from AAH through AIS, MIA and invasive adenocarcinoma. All patients were from Japan and China, so applicability to Western populations was uncertain. Clonality was highest in normal lung, while later-stage lesions appeared to have lower clonality but higher T cell density and diversity. The findings were based on association rather than direct causation, and larger cohorts with long-term follow-up and longitudinal biopsies were deemed needed.

The immunoSEQ hsTCRbeta Kit was used to sequence TCR beta CDR3 regions from DNA. For the original study's pipeline: TCR sequencing data were analysed with the ImmunoSEQ Analyzer. T cell clonality was defined as 1 minus Pielou's evenness, as computed on productive rearrangements. T cell diversity was measured with the inverse Simpson index on productive templates. T cell density was defined as TCR beta template counts normalized to usable DNA, with usable DNA estimated by amplifying and sequencing housekeeping genes. Two-sided Kruskal-Wallis tests were used to compare TCR metrics across histologic stages. The table was pulled from immuneACCESS by TCRdb, which kept in-frame rearrangements only. Such tables lose some clones; where checked, under half of the loss comes from unresolved V genes, and the rest has no known cause. D and trimming come from the DNA, and the V and J calls and clone size come from that table. For this sample the table gives 2,000 to 2,500 clones, of which around 80% were detected only once. The leading ten clones occupy around 12% of the sample.

The patients had resection in Japan or China between about 2014 and 2018. Histologic diagnosis of each case was confirmed independently by two lung cancer pathologists on H&E slides. DNA was isolated from FFPE tissue using the AllPrep DNA/RNA FFPE Kit. The sequencing sample was made of FFPE normal lung tissue adjacent to the tumor. The receptor comes from a person between 55 and 69 years old with lung adenocarcinoma. Recombination connected TRBV7-2 to TRBJ1-4, and possibly TRBD1, on 5 matching bases. The CDR3 in this case is CASSPGPSTNEKLFF. At the DNA level, the sequence is TGTGCCAGCAGCCCAGGGCCCTCAACTAATGAAAAACTGTTTTTT.